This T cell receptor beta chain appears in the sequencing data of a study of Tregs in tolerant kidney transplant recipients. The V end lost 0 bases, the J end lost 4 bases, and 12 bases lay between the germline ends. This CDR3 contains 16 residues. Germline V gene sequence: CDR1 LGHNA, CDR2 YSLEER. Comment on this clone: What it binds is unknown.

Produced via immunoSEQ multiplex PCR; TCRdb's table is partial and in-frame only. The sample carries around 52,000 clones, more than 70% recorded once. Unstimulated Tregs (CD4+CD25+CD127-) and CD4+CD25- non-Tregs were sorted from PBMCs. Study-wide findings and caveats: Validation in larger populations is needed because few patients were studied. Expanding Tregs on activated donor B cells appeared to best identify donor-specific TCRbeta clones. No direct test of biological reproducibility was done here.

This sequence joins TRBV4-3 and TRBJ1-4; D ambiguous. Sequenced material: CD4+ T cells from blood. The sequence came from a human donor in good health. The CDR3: CASSQEATVGNEKLFF. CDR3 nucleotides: TGCGCCAGCAGCCAAGAGGCCACAGTGGGTAATGAAAAACTGTTTTTT.